Listed here are 27 T cell receptor beta chains from one sample, sequenced in a study of blood T cells in healthy people across ages. Next came a second PCR, run for about 7 to 12 cycles, which used a sample-barcoded 5' primer along with a J-beta primer mix. TCRdb passed the 5' RACE reads through MiXCR, listing each CDR3 protein once. The sample carries around 870,000 distinct CDR3 sequences, 29% recorded once. The sequenced material came from blood. The receptors originated from an elderly woman in good health.

This clonotype showed up many times. The rearrangement links TRBV11-3 to TRBJ2-5, with D uncertain. Germline V gene sequence: CDR1 SGHNT, CDR2 YENEEA. V was pared by 0 bases and J by 5 bases, with 16 bases between. This CDR3 contains 16 residues. DNA for the CDR3: TGTGCCAGCAGCTTAGAGAGCGCTGCGCGTCGGGAGACCCAGTACTTC. It specifies CASSLESAARRETQYF.

The chain recombines TRBV7-6 with TRBJ2-7, with TRBD2 matching 8 bases. The CDR3 extends over 15 amino acids. Germline V gene sequence: CDR1 SGHVS, CDR2 FNYEAQ. V shed 5 bases and J 7 bases; nucleotides not matched to a gene: 13. The CDR3 DNA follows: TGTGCCAGCAGCCTCCTAGCGGGTAGTCTCAATGAGCAGTACTTC. Translated, it gives CASSLLAGSLNEQYF.

Notes on this clonotype: One base away lies a much larger clone, so this may be a sequencing read error. The rearrangement uses TRBV27 and TRBJ2-1; D is possibly TRBD2 (6 bases). Trimming removed 6 bases from V and 8 bases from J, with 14 bases in between. The CDR3 has 13 amino acids. Germline V gene data show CDR1 as MNHEY and CDR2 as SMNVEV (reference sequence). In nucleotides, the CDR3 is TGTGCCAGCAGGCCCGGGAGCAGGGATGAGCAGTTCTTC. Protein sequence: CASRPGSRDEQFF.

The chain combines TRBV7-9 with TRBJ2-3; 11 bases fit TRBD2. Germline lookup yields CDR1 SEHNR and CDR2 FQNEAQ (reference sequence). This CDR3 is 18 amino acids long. The J segment lost 1 base and the V segment lost 11 bases, leaving 17 bases of the junction unmatched. Here the CDR3 DNA reads TGTGCCTTTAGTAGCGCTAGCGGGGGGCTCTCCCGCACAGATACGCAGTATTTT. Protein sequence: CAFSSASGGLSRTDTQYF. Drawing the rest from reference TRBV7-9 and TRBJ2-3, the complete variable domain is DTGVSQNPRHKITKRGQNVTFRCDPISEHNRLYWYRQTLGQGPEFLTYFQNEAQLEKSRLLSDRFSAERPKGSFSTLEIQRTEQGDSAMYLCAFSSASGGLSRTDTQYFGPGTRLTVL.

This clonotype occurred once. Its ends do not fully match the called genes, so a read error is possible. This sequence joins TRBV2 and TRBJ1-5; tentatively, D is TRBD1 (6 bases). CDR1 and CDR2 (germline): SNHLY, FYNNEI. This CDR3 has 13 amino acids. The CDR3: CASRGGRNQLQHF. CDR3 nucleotide sequence: TGTGCCAGCAGAGGGGGTCGCAATCAGCTCCAGCATTTT.

On this clonotype itself: A read error may explain this, as a much larger clone is one base away. This chain links TRBV12-3 or TRBV12-4 with TRBJ2-3; D may be TRBD2 (6 bases). The length of the CDR3 is 16 residues. V was trimmed by 1 base and J by 5 bases, leaving 16 bases between them. CDR3 in amino acids: CASSLEASVGRDTQYF. The CDR3 region has the DNA TGTGCCAGCAGTTTAGAGGCTAGCGTGGGGAGAGATACGCAGTATTTT.

This clonotype was counted many times. The chain combines TRBV7-2 with TRBJ2-7, with 8 bases lining up with TRBD1. The V and J ends lost 5 bases and 5 bases, in that order; junction bases with no gene match: 8. CDR3 length: 14 residues. Per the germline V gene, CDR1 is SGHTA and CDR2 is FQGNSA. The CDR3 is CASSAGQGVDEQYF. In DNA, the CDR3 is TGTGCCAGCAGCGCAGGACAGGGCGTCGACGAGCAGTACTTC.

V is TRBV30 and J is TRBJ2-7; 14 nucleotides align to TRBD2. The germline gives CDR1 GTSNPN, CDR2 SVGIG (reference sequence). The CDR3 is 16 residues long. Germline trimming cut 5 bases from V and 3 bases from J; bases unmatched to any gene: 9. CDR3 sequence (DNA): TGTGCCTGGGGGACTAGCGGGAGCTGGCTCGGCTACGAGCAGTACTTC. This encodes CAWGTSGSWLGYEQYF.

Only a few counts were recorded for this clonotype. CDR3 amino acids: CASSPESRSYYGYTF. The DNA of the CDR3 is TGTGCCAGCTCACCAGAGTCCAGATCCTACTATGGCTACACCTTC. V is TRBV18 and J is TRBJ1-2; no reliable D call. The CDR3 loop spans 15 amino acids. The V end was cut by 2 bases, the J end by 3 bases, with 13 bases between. Germline assignment: CDR1 KGHSH and CDR2 LQKENI.

Many counts were recorded for this clonotype. J is TRBJ2-1 and V is TRBV2, with 10 bases matching TRBD2. This CDR3 has 18 residues. The germline gives CDR1 SNHLY, CDR2 FYNNEI. J lost 1 base, V lost 6 bases, and 12 bases had no gene match. DNA for the CDR3: TGTGCCAGCAGAAGACGGACTAGCGGATACACTTCCTACAATGAGCAGTTCTTC. Protein sequence: CASRRRTSGYTSYNEQFF. The full variable domain, completed using reference TRBV2 and TRBJ2-1, is EPEVTQTPSHQVTQMGQEVILRCVPISNHLYFYWYRQILGQKVEFLVSFYNNEISEKSEIFDDQFSVERPDGSNFTLKIRSTKLEDSAMYFCASRRRTSGYTSYNEQFFGPGTRLTVL.

Regarding this clonotype: The junction departs from germline at one end; a sequencing error may be responsible. The chain uses TRBV2 and TRBJ2-3, with 8 nucleotides matching TRBD1. The CDR3 totals 14 residues. CDR1 is SNHLY and CDR2 is FYNNEI in the germline V gene. The chain's CDR3 is CVSRRDIGTGTQYF. In nucleotides, the CDR3 is TGTGTCAGCAGACGGGACATCGGGACAGGTACGCAGTATTTT.

Ten or more counts support this clonotype. The rearrangement uses TRBV10-3 and TRBJ2-1, with no clear D. V lost 2 bases to trimming and J lost 2 bases, with 4 bases between them. Germline V gene lookup returns CDR1 ENHRY and CDR2 SYGVKD. CDR3 length: 13 residues. The CDR3 coding sequence is TGTGCCATCAGTGAGGACCCCTACAATGAGCAGTTCTTC. Amino acids: CAISEDPYNEQFF.

This clonotype showed up many times. J is TRBJ2-1 and V is TRBV20-1; the match to TRBD1 covers 9 bases. The germline V gene has CDR1 DFQATT and CDR2 SNEGSKA (reference sequence). This CDR3 is built from 14 residues. The J segment lost 6 bases and the V segment lost 2 bases, leaving 5 bases of the junction unmatched. DNA for the CDR3: TGCAGTGCTAGAACAGGGGGCCTCTCCAATGAGCAGTTCTTC. The encoded protein is CSARTGGLSNEQFF.

The rearrangement links TRBV12-3 or TRBV12-4 to TRBJ1-1; no reliable D call. The CDR3 is made up of 14 amino acids. V was pared by 6 bases and J by 1 base, with 12 bases between. DNA for the CDR3: TGTGCCAGCAGCCCCCAGAGGCAGAACACTGAAGCTTTCTTT. It translates to CASSPQRQNTEAFF.

Of note for this clonotype: This may be a read error: a much more frequent sequence differs by one nucleotide. The V call is TRBV28, the J call TRBJ2-3, with TRBD1 matching 10 bases. CDR1 and CDR2 from the germline V gene are MDHEN and SYDVKM. V shed 8 bases and J 8 bases; nucleotides not matched to a gene: 10. The length of the CDR3 is 14 residues. CDR3 amino acids: CASQTGGIAGTQYF. In DNA, the CDR3 is TGTGCCAGCCAGACAGGGGGCATCGCAGGTACGCAGTATTTT.

About this clonotype: A read error may produce the germline difference seen at one junction end. The chain couples TRBV19 to TRBJ1-6, with 7 nucleotides matching TRBD1. The CDR3 is 14 amino acids. From germline, CDR1 is LNHDA and CDR2 SQIVND (reference sequence). The CDR3 loop is CASSTSGGNLPLHF. The CDR3 region has the DNA TGTGCCAGTAGTACGTCAGGGGGAAATTTACCCCTCCACTTT. The full variable domain, completed using reference TRBV19 and TRBJ1-6, is DGGITQSPKYLFRKEGQNVTLSCEQNLNHDAMYWYRQDPGQGLRLIYYSQIVNDFQKGDIAEGYSVSREKKESFPLTVTSAQKNPTAFYLCASSTSGGNLPLHFGNGTRLTVT.

J is TRBJ2-1 and V is TRBV11-3; 7 bases match TRBD2. Germline V gene data show CDR1 as SGHNT and CDR2 as YENEEA. V was clipped by 5 bases and J by 1 base; unmatched bases: 5. The CDR3 covers 15 residues. DNA of the CDR3: TGTGCCAGCAGCCAAACGGGACTATCCTACAATGAGCAGTTCTTC. Its translation is CASSQTGLSYNEQFF.

This clonotype has just a few counts. The chain joins TRBV3-1 to TRBJ1-6; D not certain. CDR3 length: 14 amino acids. V dropped 6 bases and J dropped 7 bases, with 13 bases sitting between them. Germline V gene sequence: CDR1 LGHDT, CDR2 YNNKEL (reference sequence). In DNA, the CDR3 is TGTGCCAGCAGTTTCAAGGTACCCAATTCACCCCTCCACTTT. Its protein product is CASSFKVPNSPLHF. Full variable domain (outside the CDR3, taken from reference TRBV3-1 and TRBJ1-6): DTAVSQTPKYLVTQMGNDKSIKCEQNLGHDTMYWYKQDSKKFLKIMFSYNNKELIINETVPNRFSPKSPDKAHLNLHINSLELGDSAVYFCASSFKVPNSPLHFGNGTRLTVT.

As to this clonotype: This may be a read error: a much more frequent sequence differs by one nucleotide. J is TRBJ2-4 and V is TRBV10-3; D remains unclear. V was shortened by 0 bases and J by 13 bases, with 13 bases between the two germline ends. The CDR3 totals 13 residues. Germline assignment: CDR1 ENHRY and CDR2 SYGVKD. CDR3 amino acids: CAISESGPYGQYF. CDR3 DNA sequence: TGTGCCATCAGTGAGTCTGGACCATACGGGCAGTACTTC.

In this sample, this clonotype turned up many times. The V call is TRBV6-6, the J call TRBJ2-3; D tentatively fits TRBD1 or TRBD2 (5 bases each). This CDR3 is 13 amino acids long. Deletions cut 6 bases from V and 3 bases from J, with 10 bases between. Looked up from germline, CDR1 is MNHNY and CDR2 is SVGAGI (reference sequence). In DNA, the CDR3 is TGTGCCAGCAGGGGGGTATCGACAGATACGCAGTATTTT. Translated, it gives CASRGVSTDTQYF.

This chain uses TRBV14 with TRBJ1-4; maybe TRBD1 (6 bases). The CDR3 length is 16 residues. The V end lost 6 bases, the J end lost 10 bases, and 24 bases lay between the germline ends. Germline V lookup: CDR1 SGHDN, CDR2 FVKESK. Here the CDR3 DNA reads TGTGCCAGCAGTCACTACCCATCGGGGGCTTCTGGAAAACTGTTTTTT. Its protein product is CASSHYPSGASGKLFF. The full variable domain, rest sourced from reference TRBV14 and TRBJ1-4, is EAGVTQFPSHSVIEKGQTVTLRCDPISGHDNLYWYRRVMGKEIKFLLHFVKESKQDESGMPNNRFLAERTGGTYSTLKVQPAELEDSGVYFCASSHYPSGASGKLFFGSGTQLSVL.

This chain uses TRBV2 with TRBJ1-5, with 8 bases fitting TRBD1. The CDR3 covers 14 residues. Per germline, CDR1 SNHLY and CDR2 FYNNEI. The V segment lost 6 bases and the J segment 7 bases; nucleotides outside the gene matches: 8. For the CDR3, the DNA is TGTGCCAGCAGCGCCGGACAGGGTGGGCAGCCCCAGCATTTT. The encoded protein is CASSAGQGGQPQHF.

The rearrangement links TRBV20-1 to TRBJ2-3, with 9 bases lining up with TRBD2. Germline V gene lookup returns CDR1 DFQATT and CDR2 SNEGSKA (reference sequence). The CDR3 runs 22 residues. V lost 4 bases to trimming and J lost 3 bases; unmatched junction nucleotides: 29. This chain's CDR3 is CSAIPGKGLGLAGTSGTDTQYF. CDR3 sequence (DNA): TGCAGTGCTATCCCCGGGAAGGGTTTAGGCCTAGCGGGAACCTCGGGGACAGATACGCAGTATTTT.

V is TRBV28 and J is TRBJ2-2; D is perhaps TRBD1 (5 bases). Germline loops: CDR1 MDHEN, CDR2 SYDVKM. The CDR3 loop spans 14 amino acids. The germline V and J ends were trimmed by 10 bases and 5 bases, with 17 bases remaining between them. CDR3 in amino acids: CATTAPPLTGELFF. Written as DNA, the CDR3 is TGTGCCACGACAGCCCCGCCACTTACCGGGGAGCTGTTTTTT.

The chain couples TRBV20-1 to TRBJ2-5; D ambiguous. Germline V gives CDR1 DFQATT, CDR2 SNEGSKA (reference sequence). The CDR3 covers 11 residues. V lost 6 bases to trimming and J lost 3 bases, with 8 bases between them. CDR3 region: CSAESKETQYF. Here the CDR3 DNA reads TGCAGTGCAGAGAGTAAAGAGACCCAGTACTTC.

This clonotype was recorded many times. The J gene is TRBJ2-3, the V gene TRBV10-3; D not certain. Trimming pared 6 bases from V and 1 base from J, leaving 2 bases between. CDR1 and CDR2 (germline): ENHRY, SYGVKD. The CDR3 has 11 amino acids. The CDR3 bases are TGTGCCATCAGCGGCACAGATACGCAGTATTTT. This sequence encodes CAISGTDTQYF.

On this clonotype itself: A junction boundary mismatches the germline segment, possibly from a read error. The rearrangement links TRBV20-1 to TRBJ1-2; no clear D. The CDR3 contains 14 residues. Looked up from germline, CDR1 is DFQATT and CDR2 is SNEGSKA (reference sequence). The CDR3 nucleotides read TGCAGTGCTGGAGAGGACGGCCGCAGCTATGACTACACCTTC. Translating gives CSAGEDGRSYDYTF.